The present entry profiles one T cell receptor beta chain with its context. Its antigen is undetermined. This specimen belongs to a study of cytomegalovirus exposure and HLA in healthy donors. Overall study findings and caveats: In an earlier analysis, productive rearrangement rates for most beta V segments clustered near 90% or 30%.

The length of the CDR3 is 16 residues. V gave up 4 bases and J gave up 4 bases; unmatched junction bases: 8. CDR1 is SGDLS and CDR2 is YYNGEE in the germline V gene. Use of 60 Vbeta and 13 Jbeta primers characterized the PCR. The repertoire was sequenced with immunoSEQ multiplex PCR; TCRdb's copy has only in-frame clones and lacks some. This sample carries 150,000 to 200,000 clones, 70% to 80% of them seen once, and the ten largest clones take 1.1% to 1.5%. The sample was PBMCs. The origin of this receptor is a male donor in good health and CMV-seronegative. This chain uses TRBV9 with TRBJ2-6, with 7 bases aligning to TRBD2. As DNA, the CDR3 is TGTGCCAGCAGCCCCTGGGGGGGGGTAGGGGCCAACGTCCTGACTTTC. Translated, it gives CASSPWGGVGANVLTF.